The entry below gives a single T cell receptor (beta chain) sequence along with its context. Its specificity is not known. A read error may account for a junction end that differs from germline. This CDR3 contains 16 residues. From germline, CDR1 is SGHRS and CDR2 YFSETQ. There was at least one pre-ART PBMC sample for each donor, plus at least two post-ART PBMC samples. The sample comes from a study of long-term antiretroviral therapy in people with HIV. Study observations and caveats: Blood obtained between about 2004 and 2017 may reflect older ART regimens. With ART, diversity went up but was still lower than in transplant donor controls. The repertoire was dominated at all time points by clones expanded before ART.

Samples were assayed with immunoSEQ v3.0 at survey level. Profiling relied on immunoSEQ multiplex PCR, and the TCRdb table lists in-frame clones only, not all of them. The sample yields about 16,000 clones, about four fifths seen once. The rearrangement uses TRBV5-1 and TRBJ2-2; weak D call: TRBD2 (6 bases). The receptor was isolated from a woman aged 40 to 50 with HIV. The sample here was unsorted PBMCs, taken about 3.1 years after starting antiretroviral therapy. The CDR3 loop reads CAGSPTSQEGTGELFF. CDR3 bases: TGCGCCGGCAGCCCGACGTCACAGGAGGGTACCGGGGAGCTGTTTTTT.